This entry features one TCR beta chain sequence. The sample belongs to a study of blood T cell repertoires in COVID-19. Trimming removed 1 base from V and 5 bases from J, with 15 bases in between. The V gene's germline CDR1 is LNHDA and CDR2 SQIVND (reference sequence). The CDR3 runs to 16 residues. Only in-frame clones appear in the TCRdb table, and some are missing; sequencing was by immunoSEQ multiplex PCR. The table records some 100,000 clones, about 91% of them present only once. Sequenced: peripheral blood. The rearrangement joins TRBV19 to TRBJ1-5, with D possibly being TRBD1 (5 bases). The sequence was obtained from a human donor with active COVID-19. The donor label of this sample is uncertain. CDR3: CASSIARGGFHQPQHF. In DNA, the CDR3 is TGTGCCAGTAGTATAGCAAGGGGAGGGTTTCATCAGCCCCAGCATTTT.